These 19 T cell receptor beta chains share one sample of origin, sequenced in a study of shared clonotypes between healthy human individuals. As defined, naive CD8 cells were CD45RO-negative and positively selected for CCR7, with terminally differentiated effector memory CD45RA+ cells excluded. The protocol was immunoSEQ multiplex PCR, while the TCRdb copy is restricted to in-frame clones and leaves out a portion. The table lists fewer than 1 million clones, about 96% of them singletons, with under 0.3% in the top ten. Material: naive CD8+ T cells sorted from blood. The receptors were sampled from a man aged 25-45 years in good health.

The chain recombines TRBV29-1 with TRBJ2-3; D not certain. Germline loops: CDR1 SQVTM, CDR2 ANQGSEA. V was cut by 5 bases and J by 0 bases, with 18 bases left in between. CDR3 length: 16 amino acids. The CDR3 DNA reads as TGCAGCGTTACCCACCGGGCCCTTCTTAGCACAGATACGCAGTATTTT. The encoded protein is CSVTHRALLSTDTQYF.

The rearrangement joins TRBV2 to TRBJ2-1; D call uncertain. V lost 5 bases and J lost 0, with 14 bases in between. The CDR3 contains 16 residues. The V gene's germline CDR1 is SNHLY and CDR2 FYNNEI. The CDR3 DNA reads TGTGCCAGCAGTCCCCGAGTAACCCACTCCTACAATGAGCAGTTCTTC. The encoded protein is CASSPRVTHSYNEQFF.

Concerning this clone itself: The same CDR3 also results from other DNA sequences found in this sample. This chain connects TRBV19 to TRBJ2-7; tentative D call: TRBD1 (6 bases). CDR3 length equals 14 residues. Per germline, CDR1 LNHDA and CDR2 SQIVND (reference sequence). Trimming took off 1 base at V and 2 bases at J, with 9 bases between the two ends. CDR3 region: CASSIAQGPYEQYF. Written as DNA, the CDR3 is TGTGCCAGTAGTATAGCCCAGGGGCCCTACGAGCAGTACTTC.

CDR3 residues: CASSLARARPYEQYF. The CDR3 DNA is TGTGCCAGCAGCTTAGCCAGGGCGAGGCCCTACGAGCAGTACTTC. The genes are TRBV13 and TRBJ2-7, with D possibly TRBD1 on 5 matching bases. V was cut by 1 base and J by 2 bases, with 12 bases left in between. The CDR3 consists of 15 residues. The germline CDR1 and CDR2 sequences are PRHDT and FYEKMQ (reference sequence).

The sample holds a few counts of this clone. The sample has other DNA sequences that encode this CDR3 too. The chain recombines TRBV5-1 with TRBJ2-7; 7 bases line up with TRBD2. This CDR3 is 14 amino acids long. Germline loops: CDR1 SGHRS, CDR2 YFSETQ. The V segment lost 4 bases and the J segment 0 bases; nucleotides outside the gene matches: 4. CDR3: CASSPGTNSYEQYF. In nucleotides, the CDR3 is TGCGCCAGCAGCCCCGGGACTAACTCCTACGAGCAGTACTTC.

V is TRBV29-1 and J is TRBJ2-7; 11 positions agree with TRBD1. V lost 6 bases to trimming and J lost 0 bases; unmatched junction nucleotides: 4. The length of the CDR3 is 14 residues. Germline V gives CDR1 SQVTM, CDR2 ANQGSEA. CDR3: CSVAGTGGSYEQYF. CDR3 in DNA: TGCAGCGTCGCCGGGACAGGGGGCTCCTACGAGCAGTACTTC.

The chain has TRBV6-5 and TRBJ2-7; 10 nucleotides line up with TRBD2. V was pared by 8 bases and J by 0 bases, with 4 bases of the junction left unmatched. The CDR3 consists of 14 residues. CDR1 is MNHEY, CDR2 SVGAGI, per germline. As DNA, the CDR3 is TGTGCCAGCGGAGCGGGAGGGAGCTCCTACGAGCAGTACTTC. Its protein is CASGAGGSSYEQYF.

J is TRBJ2-7 and V is TRBV11-2; D may be TRBD1 (5 bases). Germline V gene lookup returns CDR1 SGHAT and CDR2 FQNNGV. The CDR3 sequence is 16 residues long. With 1 base removed from V and 0 bases from J, the gap between germline ends came to 13 bases. CDR3 nucleotide sequence: TGTGCCAGCAGCTTAGCAACAGGATTCGCCTCCTACGAGCAGTACTTC. Amino acids: CASSLATGFASYEQYF. The full variable domain, its missing parts supplied by reference TRBV11-2 and TRBJ2-7, is EAGVAQSPRYKIIEKRQSVAFWCNPISGHATLYWYQQILGQGPKLLIQFQNNGVVDDSQLPKDRFSAERLKGVDSTLKIQPAKLEDSAVYLCASSLATGFASYEQYFGPGTRLTVT.

This clone showed up just once. The CDR3 region has the DNA TGTGCCAGCAGCTCTATCGACTACACCGGGGAGCTGTTTTTT. This translates into CASSSIDYTGELFF. The rearrangement uses TRBV27 and TRBJ2-2; D is unclear. The CDR3 has 14 residues. Trimming removed 6 bases from V and 3 bases from J, with 11 bases in between. Germline V gene data show CDR1 as MNHEY and CDR2 as SMNVEV (reference sequence).

This clone was seen a single time. The chain joins TRBV15 to TRBJ2-3, with 7 bases identical to TRBD1. Germline V gene sequence: CDR1 LNHNV, CDR2 YYDKDF (reference sequence). V shed 5 bases and J 3 bases; nucleotides not matched to a gene: 11. The CDR3 is 16 residues long. This chain's CDR3 is CATSSSQQGWTDTQYF. Here the CDR3 DNA reads TGTGCCACCAGCTCGAGCCAACAGGGGTGGACAGATACGCAGTATTTT.

The chain uses TRBV28 and TRBJ2-1; the match to TRBD1 covers 9 bases. This CDR3 region has 15 residues. Germline assignment: CDR1 MDHEN and CDR2 SYDVKM. The junction had 11 bases not matched to a gene; V was cut back by 8 bases and J by 6 bases. In DNA, the CDR3 is TGTGCCAGCCAAAAATATGGGGACAGGGCCAATGAGCAGTTCTTC. Protein sequence: CASQKYGDRANEQFF.

The genes are TRBV30 and TRBJ1-1, with no clear D. CDR1 is GTSNPN, CDR2 SVGIG, per germline (reference sequence). The CDR3 has 14 amino acids. Deletions cut 0 bases from V and 1 base from J, with 9 bases between. CDR3 residues: CAWSVGSWNTEAFF. CDR3 nucleotide sequence: TGTGCCTGGAGTGTTGGCAGCTGGAACACTGAAGCTTTCTTT.

This clone was picked up one time. The chain recombines TRBV7-2 with TRBJ2-7, with no clear D. The germline V and J ends were trimmed by 1 base and 0 bases, with 7 bases remaining between them. The CDR3 totals 14 residues. From germline, CDR1 is SGHTA and CDR2 FQGNSA. The CDR3: CASSLGVDSYEQYF. The CDR3 DNA follows: TGTGCCAGCAGCTTAGGGGTTGACTCCTACGAGCAGTACTTC. Full variable domain (rest looked up from reference TRBV7-2 and TRBJ2-7): GAGVSQSPSNKVTEKGKDVELRCDPISGHTALYWYRQSLGQGLEFLIYFQGNSAPDKSGLPSDRFSAERTGGSVSTLTIQRTQQEDSAVYLCASSLGVDSYEQYFGPGTRLTVT.

The J gene is TRBJ1-2, the V gene TRBV4-1, with a possible D match to TRBD1 (5 bases). Trimming removed 1 base from V and 5 bases from J, with 14 bases in between. Per germline, CDR1 MGHRA and CDR2 YSYEKL. The CDR3 runs 15 residues. Here the CDR3 DNA reads TGCGCCAGCAGCCAAGTGGGGGTTGTTTCGTATGGCTACACCTTC. It specifies CASSQVGVVSYGYTF.

The chain has TRBV12-5 and TRBJ2-1; 9 bases match TRBD2. The CDR3 contains 16 residues. The germline V gene encodes CDR1 LGHNT and CDR2 FRNRAP. J gave up 6 bases and V 5 bases, and 11 bases lay outside the gene matches. This chain's CDR3 is CASGGGELAGFNEQFF. CDR3 in DNA: TGTGCTAGTGGTGGAGGCGAACTAGCGGGCTTCAATGAGCAGTTCTTC. Variable domain in full (rest from reference TRBV12-5 and TRBJ2-1): DARVTQTPRHKVTEMGQEVTMRCQPILGHNTVFWYRQTMMQGLELLAYFRNRAPLDDSGMPKDRFSAEMPDATLATLKIQPSEPRDSAVYFCASGGGELAGFNEQFFGPGTRLTVL.

This chain links TRBV2 with TRBJ2-3; 10 bases align to TRBD1. Per germline, CDR1 SNHLY and CDR2 FYNNEI. V shed 6 bases, J shed 4 bases, and the junction held 7 bases outside the gene matches. The CDR3 consists of 15 residues. DNA for the CDR3: TGTGCCAGCAGCTACCGGGACAGGGGACCAGATACGCAGTATTTT. Protein product: CASSYRDRGPDTQYF.

The V and J genes are TRBV11-2 and TRBJ2-3; D perhaps matches TRBD1 (6 bases). Germline V gives CDR1 SGHAT, CDR2 FQNNGV. The V end was cut by 8 bases, the J end by 3 bases, with 18 bases between. The CDR3 covers 15 residues. CDR3 in amino acids: CASGKQGWSTDTQYF. The DNA for the CDR3 is TGTGCCAGCGGAAAACAGGGTTGGAGTACAGATACGCAGTATTTT.

The V and J genes are TRBV29-1 and TRBJ1-2; the match to TRBD1 covers 9 bases. The ends lost 7 bases at V and 8 bases at J; junction bases unmatched: 14. Looked up from germline, CDR1 is SQVTM and CDR2 is ANQGSEA. The CDR3 runs to 14 residues. In nucleotides, the CDR3 is TGCAGCGCTGTGGAACAGGGGGCGTTCGGCGGCTACACCTTC. This translates into CSAVEQGAFGGYTF.

V is TRBV27 and J is TRBJ2-2; D remains ambiguous. Germline-derived CDR1 and CDR2 are MNHEY and SMNVEV (reference sequence). The CDR3 loop spans 15 amino acids. The V gene lost 0 bases and the J gene lost 0 bases, with 5 bases spanning the gap. The CDR3 loop reads CASSLSRTNTGELFF. CDR3 bases: TGTGCCAGCAGTTTATCGAGGACGAACACCGGGGAGCTGTTTTTT.